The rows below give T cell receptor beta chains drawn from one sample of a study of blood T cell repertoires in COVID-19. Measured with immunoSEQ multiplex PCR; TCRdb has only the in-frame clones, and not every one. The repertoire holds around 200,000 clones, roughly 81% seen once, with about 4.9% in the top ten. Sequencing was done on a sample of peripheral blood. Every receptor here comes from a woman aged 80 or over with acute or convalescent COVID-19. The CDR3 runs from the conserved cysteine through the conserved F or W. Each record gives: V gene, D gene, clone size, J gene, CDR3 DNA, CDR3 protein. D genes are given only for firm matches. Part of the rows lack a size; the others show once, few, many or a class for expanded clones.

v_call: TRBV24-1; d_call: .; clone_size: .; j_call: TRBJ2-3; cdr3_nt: TGTGCCACCAGGGGGGGGGCCCCAGATACGCAGTATTTT; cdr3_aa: CATRGGAPDTQYF
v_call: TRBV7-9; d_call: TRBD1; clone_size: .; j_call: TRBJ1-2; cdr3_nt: TGTGCCAGCAGATCTACAGGGGGCCGCTATGGCTACACCTTC; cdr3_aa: CASRSTGGRYGYTF
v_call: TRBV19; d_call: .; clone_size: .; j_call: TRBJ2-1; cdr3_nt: TGTGCCACCACTAGTATTAGGTACAATGAGCAGTTCTTC; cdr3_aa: CATTSIRYNEQFF
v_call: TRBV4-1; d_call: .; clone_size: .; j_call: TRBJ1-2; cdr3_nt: TGCGCCAGCAGCCAAGAGTACAGGGCATTCGGTGGCTACACCTTC; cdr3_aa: CASSQEYRAFGGYTF
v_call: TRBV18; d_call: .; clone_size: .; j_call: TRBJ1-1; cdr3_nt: TGTGCCAGCTCACCCGGGATTAACACTGAAGCTTTCTTT; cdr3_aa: CASSPGINTEAFF
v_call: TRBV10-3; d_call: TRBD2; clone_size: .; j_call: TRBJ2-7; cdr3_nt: TGTGCCATCGGGACTAGCGGGACGTACGAGCAGTACTTC; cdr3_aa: CAIGTSGTYEQYF
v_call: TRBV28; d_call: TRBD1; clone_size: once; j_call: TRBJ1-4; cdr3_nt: TGTGCCAGCAGAACCGCAACTTCCGGGACAGTTAATGAAAAACTGTTTTTT; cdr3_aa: CASRTATSGTVNEKLFF
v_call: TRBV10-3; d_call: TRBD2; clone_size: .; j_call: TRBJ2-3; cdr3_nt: TGTGCCATCAGTGAAGTTAGCGGGGGAGATACGCAGTATTTT; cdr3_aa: CAISEVSGGDTQYF
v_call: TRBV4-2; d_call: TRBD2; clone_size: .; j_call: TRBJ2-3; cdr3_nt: TGTGCCAGCAGCATCATAGCGGGGCGGAAAGATACGCAGTATTTT; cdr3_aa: CASSIIAGRKDTQYF
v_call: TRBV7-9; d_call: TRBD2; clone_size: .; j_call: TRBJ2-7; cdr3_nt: TGTGCCAGCAGCTTAGGACTAGCGGGAACCTACGAGCAGTACTTC; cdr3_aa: CASSLGLAGTYEQYF
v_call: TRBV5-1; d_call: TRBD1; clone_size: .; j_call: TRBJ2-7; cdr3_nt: TGCGCCAGCAGCTTAGTGGGGCCCAACAGGGGGCTTCAGTACGAGCAGTACTTC; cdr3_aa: CASSLVGPNRGLQYEQYF
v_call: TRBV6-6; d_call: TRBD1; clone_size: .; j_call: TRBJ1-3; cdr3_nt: TGTGCCAGCAGCCTCCTTGGGACAGTCTCTGGAAACACCATATATTTT; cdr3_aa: CASSLLGTVSGNTIYF
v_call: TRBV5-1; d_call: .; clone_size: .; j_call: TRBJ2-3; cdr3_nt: TGCGCCAGCAGCTTGGGGGACTCTCTCCTGGATACGCAGTATTTT; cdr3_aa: CASSLGDSLLDTQYF
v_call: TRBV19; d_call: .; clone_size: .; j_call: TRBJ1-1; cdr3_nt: TGTGCCAGTAGTATAGATCTAGGGAGGCGGGTCATCTTGAACACTGAAGCTTTCTTT; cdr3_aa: CASSIDLGRRVILNTEAFF
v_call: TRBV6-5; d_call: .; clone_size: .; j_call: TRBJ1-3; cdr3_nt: TGTGCCAGCAGTTACAGGGGAGGAAACACCATATATTTT; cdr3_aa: CASSYRGGNTIYF
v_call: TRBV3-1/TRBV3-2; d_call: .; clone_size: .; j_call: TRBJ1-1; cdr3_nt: TGTGCCAGCAGCCTTAGTCACCGGTACACTGAAGCTTTCTTT; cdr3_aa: CASSLSHRYTEAFF
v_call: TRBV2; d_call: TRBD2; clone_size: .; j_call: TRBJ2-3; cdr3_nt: TGTGCCGGCAGTATGACTAGCGGCCCTCCAGATACGCAGTATTTT; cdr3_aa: CAGSMTSGPPDTQYF
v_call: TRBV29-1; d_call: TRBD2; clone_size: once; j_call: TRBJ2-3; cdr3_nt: TGCAGCGTTGAAGGGGAGGCGGGAGGGTCAAATTACGATACGCAGTATTTT; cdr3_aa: CSVEGEAGGSNYDTQYF
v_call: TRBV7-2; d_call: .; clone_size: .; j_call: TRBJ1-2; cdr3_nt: TGTGCCAGCAGCTTAGCGGCAGGGCCGTCCTATGGCTACACCTTC; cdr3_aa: CASSLAAGPSYGYTF
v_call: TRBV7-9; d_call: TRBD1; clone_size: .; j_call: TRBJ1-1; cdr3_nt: TGTGCCAGCAGCATGACGACAGGGGGCGGCACTGAAGCTTTCTTT; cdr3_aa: CASSMTTGGGTEAFF
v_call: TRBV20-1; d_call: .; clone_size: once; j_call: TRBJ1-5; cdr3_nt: TGCAGTGCTAGTTACGGGAATCAGCCCCAGCATTTT; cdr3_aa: CSASYGNQPQHF
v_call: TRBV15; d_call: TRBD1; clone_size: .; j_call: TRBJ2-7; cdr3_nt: TGTGCCACCAGCAGAGATGGGTACAGGGGGCTCGAGCAGTACTTC; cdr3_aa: CATSRDGYRGLEQYF
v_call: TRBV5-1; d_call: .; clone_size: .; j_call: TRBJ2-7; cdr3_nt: TGCGCCAGCAGTTCATGGGACATGTCTATGGAGCAGTACTTC; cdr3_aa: CASSSWDMSMEQYF
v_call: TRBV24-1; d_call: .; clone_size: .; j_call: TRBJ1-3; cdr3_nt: TGTGCCACCAGTCCGACGGGCTCTGGAAACACCATATATTTT; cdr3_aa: CATSPTGSGNTIYF
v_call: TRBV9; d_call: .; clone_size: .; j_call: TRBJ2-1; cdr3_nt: TGTGCCAGCAGCGCCGGGAGCAGTTTCGTTGAGCAGTTCTTC; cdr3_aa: CASSAGSSFVEQFF
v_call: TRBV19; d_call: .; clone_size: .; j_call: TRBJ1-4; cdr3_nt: TGTGCCAGTAGAGACCCAGGGACAACTAATGAAAAACTGTTTTTT; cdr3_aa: CASRDPGTTNEKLFF
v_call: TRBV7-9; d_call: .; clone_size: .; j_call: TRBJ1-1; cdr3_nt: TGTGCCAGCAGCTTAGTCGCCGGGTCTGAAGCTTTCTTT; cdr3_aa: CASSLVAGSEAFF
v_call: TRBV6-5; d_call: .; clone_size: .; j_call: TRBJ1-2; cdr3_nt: TGTGCCAGCAGTTTAGGGCTAGCGTATGGCTACACCTTC; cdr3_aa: CASSLGLAYGYTF
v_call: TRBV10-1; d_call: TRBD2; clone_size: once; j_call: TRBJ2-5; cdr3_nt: TGCGCCAGCAGTGAGTCTGGAGGGGCGGGAGTGGGGACCCAGTACTTC; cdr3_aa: CASSESGGAGVGTQYF
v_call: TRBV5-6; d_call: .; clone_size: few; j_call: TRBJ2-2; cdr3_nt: TGTGCCAGCAGCTCAAGTCAGGGATCGTTCATTACCGGGGAGCTGTTTTTT; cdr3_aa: CASSSSQGSFITGELFF
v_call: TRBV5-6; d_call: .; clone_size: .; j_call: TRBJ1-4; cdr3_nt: TGTGCCAGCAGCTGGCGGGGGTTTGCAACTAATGAAAAACTGTTTTTT; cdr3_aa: CASSWRGFATNEKLFF
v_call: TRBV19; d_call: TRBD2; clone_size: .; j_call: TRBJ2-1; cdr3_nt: TGTGCCAGTAGTATTGGCGGGAGAAGGGGTGAGCAGTTCTTC; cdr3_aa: CASSIGGRRGEQFF
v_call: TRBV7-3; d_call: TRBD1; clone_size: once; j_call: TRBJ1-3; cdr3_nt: TGTGCCAGCAGCTCAGGGACAGGGACTGGAAACACCATATATTTT; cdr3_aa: CASSSGTGTGNTIYF
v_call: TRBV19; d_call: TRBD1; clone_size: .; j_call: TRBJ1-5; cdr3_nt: TGTGCCAGTAGTATTTTGACAGGGGTGTGGCAGCCCCAGCATTTT; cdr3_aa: CASSILTGVWQPQHF
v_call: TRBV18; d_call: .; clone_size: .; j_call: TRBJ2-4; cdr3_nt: TGTGCCAGCTCACCCTATCCTGGGCAGGAATTCCAAATTCAGTACTTC; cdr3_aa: CASSPYPGQEFQIQYF
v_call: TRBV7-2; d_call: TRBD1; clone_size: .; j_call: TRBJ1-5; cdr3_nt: TGTGCCAGCAGCTTGCAAACAGGGGGGAAACAGCCCCAGCATTTT; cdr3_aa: CASSLQTGGKQPQHF
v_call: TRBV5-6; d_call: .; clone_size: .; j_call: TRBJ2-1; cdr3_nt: TGTGCCAGCAGCCGATGGACAGCGAATGAGCAGTTCTTC; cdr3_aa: CASSRWTANEQFF
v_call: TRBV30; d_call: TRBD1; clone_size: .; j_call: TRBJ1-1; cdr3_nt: TGTGCCTGGAGTGTAAAGGGGGCGCGGGAAGCTTTCTTT; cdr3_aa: CAWSVKGAREAFF
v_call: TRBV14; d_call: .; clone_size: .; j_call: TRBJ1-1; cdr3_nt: TGTGCCAGCAGCCAAGGAGGGACAATTAACACTGAAGCTTTCTTT; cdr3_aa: CASSQGGTINTEAFF
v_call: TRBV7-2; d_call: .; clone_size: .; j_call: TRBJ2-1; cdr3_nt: TGTGCCAGCAGCTTAACACAGGGTTCGGCTGAGCAGTTCTTC; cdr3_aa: CASSLTQGSAEQFF
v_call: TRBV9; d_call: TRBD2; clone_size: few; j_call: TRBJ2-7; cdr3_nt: TGTGCCAGCAGCTCCCATTGGGAGGGAGGGTACGAGCAGTACTTC; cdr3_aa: CASSSHWEGGYEQYF
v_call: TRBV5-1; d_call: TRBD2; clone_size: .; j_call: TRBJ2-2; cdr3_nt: TGCGCCAGCACATTGGGACTAGCGGGAGCAAGCGGGGAGCTGTTTTTT; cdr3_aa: CASTLGLAGASGELFF
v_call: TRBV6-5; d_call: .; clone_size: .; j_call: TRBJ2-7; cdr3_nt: TGTGCCAGCAGTCCTCTTGTCGGGAGCGGACTCGAGCAGTACTTC; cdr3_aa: CASSPLVGSGLEQYF
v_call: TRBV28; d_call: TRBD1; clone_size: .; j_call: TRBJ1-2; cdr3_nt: TGTGCCAGCAGCTACAGGGGGGACTATGGCTACACCTTC; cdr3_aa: CASSYRGDYGYTF